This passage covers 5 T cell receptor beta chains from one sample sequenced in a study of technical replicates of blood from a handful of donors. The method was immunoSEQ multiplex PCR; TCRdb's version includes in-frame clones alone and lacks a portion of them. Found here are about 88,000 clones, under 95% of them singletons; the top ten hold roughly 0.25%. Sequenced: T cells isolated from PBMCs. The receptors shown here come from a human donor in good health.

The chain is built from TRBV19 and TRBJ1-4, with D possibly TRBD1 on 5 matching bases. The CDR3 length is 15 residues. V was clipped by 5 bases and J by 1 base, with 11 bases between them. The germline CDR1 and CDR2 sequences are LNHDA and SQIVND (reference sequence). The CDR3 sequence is CASSASTGTNEKLFF. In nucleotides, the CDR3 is TGTGCCAGTAGTGCCTCAACAGGAACTAATGAAAAACTGTTTTTT.

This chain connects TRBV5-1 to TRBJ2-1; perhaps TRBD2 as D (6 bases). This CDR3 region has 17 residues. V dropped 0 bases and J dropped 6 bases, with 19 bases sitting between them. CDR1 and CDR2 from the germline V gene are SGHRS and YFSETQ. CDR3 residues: CASSLAKWRAQGNEQFF. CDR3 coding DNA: TGCGCCAGCAGCTTGGCCAAGTGGAGGGCCCAAGGCAATGAGCAGTTCTTC.

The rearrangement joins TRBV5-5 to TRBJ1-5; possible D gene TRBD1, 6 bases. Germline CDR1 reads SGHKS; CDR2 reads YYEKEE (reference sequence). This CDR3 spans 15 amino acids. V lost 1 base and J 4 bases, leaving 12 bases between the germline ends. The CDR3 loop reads CASSLTGMGNQPQHF. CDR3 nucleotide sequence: TGTGCCAGCAGCTTGACAGGGATGGGAAATCAGCCCCAGCATTTT.

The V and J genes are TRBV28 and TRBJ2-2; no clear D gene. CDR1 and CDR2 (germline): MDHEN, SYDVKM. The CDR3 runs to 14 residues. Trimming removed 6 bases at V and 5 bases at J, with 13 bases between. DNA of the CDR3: TGTGCCAGCAGCTCCTACTCGAGGACCGGGGAGCTGTTTTTT. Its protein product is CASSSYSRTGELFF. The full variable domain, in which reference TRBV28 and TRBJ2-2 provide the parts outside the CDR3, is DVKVTQSSRYLVKRTGEKVFLECVQDMDHENMFWYRQDPGLGLRLIYFSYDVKMKEKGDIPEGYSVSREKKERFSLILESASTNQTSMYLCASSSYSRTGELFFGEGSRLTVL.

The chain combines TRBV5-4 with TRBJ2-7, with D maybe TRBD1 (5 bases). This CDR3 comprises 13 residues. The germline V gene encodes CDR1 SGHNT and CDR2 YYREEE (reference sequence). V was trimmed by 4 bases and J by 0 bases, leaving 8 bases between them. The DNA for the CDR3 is TGTGCCAGCAGCCTGACAGCCTCCTACGAGCAGTACTTC. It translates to CASSLTASYEQYF. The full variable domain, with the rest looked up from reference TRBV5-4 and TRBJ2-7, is ETGVTQSPTHLIKTRGQQVTLRCSSQSGHNTVSWYQQALGQGPQFIFQYYREEENGRGNFPPRFSGLQFPNYSSELNVNALELDDSALYLCASSLTASYEQYFGPGTRLTVT.